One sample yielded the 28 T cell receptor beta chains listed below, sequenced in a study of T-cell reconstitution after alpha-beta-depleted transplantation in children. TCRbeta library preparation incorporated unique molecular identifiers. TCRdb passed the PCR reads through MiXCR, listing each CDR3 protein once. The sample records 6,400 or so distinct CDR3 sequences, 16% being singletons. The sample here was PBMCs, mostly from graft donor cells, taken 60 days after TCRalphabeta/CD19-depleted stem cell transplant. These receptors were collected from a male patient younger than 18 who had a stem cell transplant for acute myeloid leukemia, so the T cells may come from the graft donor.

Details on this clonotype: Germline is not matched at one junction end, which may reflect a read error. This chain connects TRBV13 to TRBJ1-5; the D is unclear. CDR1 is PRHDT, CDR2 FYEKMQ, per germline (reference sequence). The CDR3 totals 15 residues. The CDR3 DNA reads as TGTGCCAGCAGCTTAAAAGGTTATAGCAGTCAGCCCCAGCATTTT. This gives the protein CASSLKGYSSQPQHF.

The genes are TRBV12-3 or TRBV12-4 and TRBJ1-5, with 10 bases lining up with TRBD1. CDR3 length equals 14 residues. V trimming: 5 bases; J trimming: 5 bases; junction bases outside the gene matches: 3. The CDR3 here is CASSQDRGDQPQHF. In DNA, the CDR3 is TGTGCCAGCAGTCAGGACAGGGGGGATCAGCCCCAGCATTTT.

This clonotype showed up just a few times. The CDR3 DNA sequence: TGCGCCAGCAGCCCAGGGGGGGACAGGGACCGCTACGAGCAGTACTTC. It yields the protein CASSPGGDRDRYEQYF. The chain joins TRBV5-1 to TRBJ2-7; TRBD1 aligns across 9 bases. CDR3 length: 16 residues. Germline values: CDR1 SGHRS, CDR2 YFSETQ. Trimming took 4 bases from V and 3 from J; bases not matched to a gene: 11.

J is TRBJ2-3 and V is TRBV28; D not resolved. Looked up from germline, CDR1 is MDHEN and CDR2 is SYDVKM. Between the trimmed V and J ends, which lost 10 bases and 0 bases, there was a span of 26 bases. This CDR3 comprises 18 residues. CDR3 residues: CAMGPGLLGASSTDTQYF. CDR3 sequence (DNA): TGTGCCATGGGCCCCGGGCTCCTCGGCGCATCTAGCACAGATACGCAGTATTTT.

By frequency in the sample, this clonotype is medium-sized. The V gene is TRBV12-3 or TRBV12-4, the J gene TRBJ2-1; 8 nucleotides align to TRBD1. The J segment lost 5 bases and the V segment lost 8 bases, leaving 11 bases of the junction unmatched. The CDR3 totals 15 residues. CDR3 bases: TGTGCCAGCGCAGCAGGGGGCACAACAAACAATGAGCAGTTCTTC. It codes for CASAAGGTTNNEQFF.

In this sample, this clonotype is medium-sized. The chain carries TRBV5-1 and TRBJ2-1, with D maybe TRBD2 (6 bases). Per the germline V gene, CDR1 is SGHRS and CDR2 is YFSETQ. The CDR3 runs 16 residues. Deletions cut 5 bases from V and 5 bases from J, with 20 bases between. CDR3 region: CASSPSERAVNNEQFF. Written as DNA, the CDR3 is TGCGCCAGCAGTCCCTCGGAGCGGGCGGTTAACAATGAGCAGTTCTTC.

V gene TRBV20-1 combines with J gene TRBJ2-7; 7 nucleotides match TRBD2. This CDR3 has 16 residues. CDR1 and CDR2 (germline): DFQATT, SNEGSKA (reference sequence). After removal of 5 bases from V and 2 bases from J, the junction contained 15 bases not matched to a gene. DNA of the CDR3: TGCAGTGCTCGCCAGGACGGACTAGTCGGGGCCTACGAGCAGTACTTC. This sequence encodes CSARQDGLVGAYEQYF.

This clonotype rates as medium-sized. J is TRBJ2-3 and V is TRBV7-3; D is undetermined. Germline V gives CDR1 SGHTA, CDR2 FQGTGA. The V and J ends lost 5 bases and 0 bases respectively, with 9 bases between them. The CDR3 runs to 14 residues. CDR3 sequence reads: CASSLTKSTDTQYF. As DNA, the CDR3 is TGTGCCAGCAGCCTGACGAAAAGCACAGATACGCAGTATTTT.

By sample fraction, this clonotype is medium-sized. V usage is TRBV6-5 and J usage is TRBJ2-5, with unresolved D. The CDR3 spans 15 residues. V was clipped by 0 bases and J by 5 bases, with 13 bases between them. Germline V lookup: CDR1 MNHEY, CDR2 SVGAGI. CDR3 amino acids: CASSYSFSRAETQYF. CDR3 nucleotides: TGTGCCAGCAGTTACTCGTTCTCTCGGGCGGAGACCCAGTACTTC.

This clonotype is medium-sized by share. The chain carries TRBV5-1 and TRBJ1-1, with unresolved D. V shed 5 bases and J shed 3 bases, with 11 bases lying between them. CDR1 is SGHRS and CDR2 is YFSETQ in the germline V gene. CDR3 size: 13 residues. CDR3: CASRRQRDTEAFF. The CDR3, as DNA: TGCGCCAGCAGGCGGCAGCGGGACACTGAAGCTTTCTTT.

The CDR3 nucleotides are TGTGCCAGCAGTTACCACAGGGACAACACTGAAGCTTTCTTT. This sequence encodes CASSYHRDNTEAFF. The chain couples TRBV6-5 to TRBJ1-1, with a possible D match to TRBD1 (6 bases). The CDR3 covers 14 residues. The V end lost 2 bases, the J end lost 2 bases, and 9 bases lay between the germline ends. Germline CDR1 reads MNHEY; CDR2 reads SVGAGI.

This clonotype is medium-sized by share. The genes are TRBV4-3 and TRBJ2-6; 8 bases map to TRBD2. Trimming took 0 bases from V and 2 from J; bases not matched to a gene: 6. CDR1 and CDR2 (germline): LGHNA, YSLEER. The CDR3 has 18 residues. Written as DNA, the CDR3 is TGCGCCAGCAGCCAAGAAAGCGGGGGATCCCCTGGGGCCAACGTCCTGACTTTC. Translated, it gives CASSQESGGSPGANVLTF.

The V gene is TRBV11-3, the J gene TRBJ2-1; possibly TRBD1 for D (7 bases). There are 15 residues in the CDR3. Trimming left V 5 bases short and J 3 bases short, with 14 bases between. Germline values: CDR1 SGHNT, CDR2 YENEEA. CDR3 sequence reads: CASSLRQGGYNEQFF. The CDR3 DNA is TGTGCCAGCAGCCTTCGACAGGGAGGCTACAATGAGCAGTTCTTC.

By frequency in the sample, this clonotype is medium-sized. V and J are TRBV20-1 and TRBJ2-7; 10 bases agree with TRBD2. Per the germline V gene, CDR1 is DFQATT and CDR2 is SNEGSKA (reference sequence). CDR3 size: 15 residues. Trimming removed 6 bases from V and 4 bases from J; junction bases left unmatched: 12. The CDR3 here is CSAHNSGRSGYEQYF. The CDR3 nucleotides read TGCAGTGCCCATAATAGCGGGAGGTCGGGGTACGAGCAGTACTTC.

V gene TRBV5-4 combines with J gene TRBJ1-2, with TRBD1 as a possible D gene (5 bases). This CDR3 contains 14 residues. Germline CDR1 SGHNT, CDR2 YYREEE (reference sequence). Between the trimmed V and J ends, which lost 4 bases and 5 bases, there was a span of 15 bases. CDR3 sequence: CASSETGLIYGYTF. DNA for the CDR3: TGTGCCAGCAGCGAAACAGGTTTGATTTATGGCTACACCTTC.

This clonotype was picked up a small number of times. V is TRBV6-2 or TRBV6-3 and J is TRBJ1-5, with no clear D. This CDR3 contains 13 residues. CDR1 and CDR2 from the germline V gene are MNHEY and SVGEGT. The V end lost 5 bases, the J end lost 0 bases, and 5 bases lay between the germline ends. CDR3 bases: TGTGCCAGCAGTGACAATAGCAATCAGCCCCAGCATTTT. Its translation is CASSDNSNQPQHF.

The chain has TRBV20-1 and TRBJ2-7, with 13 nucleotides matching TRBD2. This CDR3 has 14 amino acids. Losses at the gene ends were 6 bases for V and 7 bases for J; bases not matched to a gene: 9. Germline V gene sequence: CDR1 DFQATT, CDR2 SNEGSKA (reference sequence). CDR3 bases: TGCAGTGCCGACGGACTAGCGGGAGTGGGGGAGCAGTACTTC. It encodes CSADGLAGVGEQYF.

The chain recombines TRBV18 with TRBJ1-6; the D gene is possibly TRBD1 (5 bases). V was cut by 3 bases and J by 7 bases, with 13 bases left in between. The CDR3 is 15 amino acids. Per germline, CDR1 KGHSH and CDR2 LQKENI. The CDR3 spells CASSPTGAANSPLHF. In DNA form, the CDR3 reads TGTGCCAGCTCACCTACTGGGGCAGCCAATTCACCCCTCCACTTT.

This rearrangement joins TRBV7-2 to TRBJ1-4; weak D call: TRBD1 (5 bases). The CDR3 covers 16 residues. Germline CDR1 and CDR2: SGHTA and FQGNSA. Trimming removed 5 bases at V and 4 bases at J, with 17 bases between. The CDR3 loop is CASSPGGAGLNEKLFF. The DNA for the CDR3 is TGTGCCAGCAGCCCTGGAGGGGCCGGACTTAATGAAAAACTGTTTTTT.

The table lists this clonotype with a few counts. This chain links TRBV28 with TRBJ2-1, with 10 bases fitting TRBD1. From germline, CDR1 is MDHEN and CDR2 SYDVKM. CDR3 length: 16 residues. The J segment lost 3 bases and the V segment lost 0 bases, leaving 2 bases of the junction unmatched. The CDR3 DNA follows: TGTGCCAGCAGTTTATGGGGGACAGGGGACTACAATGAGCAGTTCTTC. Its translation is CASSLWGTGDYNEQFF. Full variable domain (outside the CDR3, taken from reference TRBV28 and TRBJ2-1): DVKVTQSSRYLVKRTGEKVFLECVQDMDHENMFWYRQDPGLGLRLIYFSYDVKMKEKGDIPEGYSVSREKKERFSLILESASTNQTSMYLCASSLWGTGDYNEQFFGPGTRLTVL.

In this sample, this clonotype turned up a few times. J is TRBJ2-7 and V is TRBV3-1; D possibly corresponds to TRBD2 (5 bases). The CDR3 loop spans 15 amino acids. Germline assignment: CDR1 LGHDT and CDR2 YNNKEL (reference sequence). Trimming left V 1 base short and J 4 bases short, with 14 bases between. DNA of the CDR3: TGTGCCAGCAGCCAAGGACCTAGCATGGGGTACGAGCAGTACTTC. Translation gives CASSQGPSMGYEQYF.

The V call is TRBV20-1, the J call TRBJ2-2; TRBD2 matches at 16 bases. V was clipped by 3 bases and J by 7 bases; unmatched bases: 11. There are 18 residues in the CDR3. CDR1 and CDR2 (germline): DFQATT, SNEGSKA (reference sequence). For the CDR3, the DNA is TGCAGTGCTAGTGCCGGGACTAGCGGGGGGGCCCGGGGCGGGGAGCTGTTTTTT. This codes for CSASAGTSGGARGGELFF.

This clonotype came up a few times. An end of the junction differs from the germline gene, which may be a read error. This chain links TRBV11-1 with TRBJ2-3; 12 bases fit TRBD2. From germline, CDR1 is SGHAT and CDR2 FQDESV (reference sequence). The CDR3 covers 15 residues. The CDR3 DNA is TGTGCCAGCAGCCTAGCGGGAGGGCCGACAGATACGCAGTATTTT. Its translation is CASSLAGGPTDTQYF.

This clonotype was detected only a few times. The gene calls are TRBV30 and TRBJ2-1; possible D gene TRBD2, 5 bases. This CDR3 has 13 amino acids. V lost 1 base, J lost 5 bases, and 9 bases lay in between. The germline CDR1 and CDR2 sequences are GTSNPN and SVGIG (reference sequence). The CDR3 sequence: CAWSEKRNNEQFF. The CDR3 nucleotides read TGTGCCTGGAGTGAAAAGCGGAACAATGAGCAGTTCTTC.

In DNA, the CDR3 is TGCGCCAGCAGCTTGATGAGTCCCGGGGAAAAACTGTTTTTT. Translated: CASSLMSPGEKLFF. The chain couples TRBV5-1 to TRBJ1-4; D is undetermined. Germline CDR1 is SGHRS and CDR2 is YFSETQ. This CDR3 contains 14 residues. V lost 1 base to trimming and J lost 8 bases, with 12 bases between them.

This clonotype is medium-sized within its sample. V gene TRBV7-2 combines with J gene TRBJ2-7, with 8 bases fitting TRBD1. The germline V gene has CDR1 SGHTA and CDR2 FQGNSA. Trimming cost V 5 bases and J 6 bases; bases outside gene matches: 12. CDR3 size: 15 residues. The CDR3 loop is CASSRGQGQGSEQYF. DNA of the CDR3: TGTGCCAGCAGCCGTGGACAGGGTCAAGGTAGCGAGCAGTACTTC.

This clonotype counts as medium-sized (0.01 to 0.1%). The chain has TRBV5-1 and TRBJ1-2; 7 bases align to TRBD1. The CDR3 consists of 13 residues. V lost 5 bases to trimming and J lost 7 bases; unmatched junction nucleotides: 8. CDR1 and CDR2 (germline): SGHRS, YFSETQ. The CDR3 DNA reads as TGCGCCAGCAGACTACAGGGGAGCGGTGGCTACACCTTC. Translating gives CASRLQGSGGYTF.

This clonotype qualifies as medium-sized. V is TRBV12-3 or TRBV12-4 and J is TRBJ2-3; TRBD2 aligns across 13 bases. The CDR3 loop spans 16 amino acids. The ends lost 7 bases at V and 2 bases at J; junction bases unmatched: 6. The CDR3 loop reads CASTQGLAGATDTQYF. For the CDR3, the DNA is TGTGCCAGCACCCAAGGACTAGCGGGAGCCACAGATACGCAGTATTTT.